This T cell receptor (beta chain) came from a study of CD8+ T cells in alopecia areata (dated by TCRdb to 2017 to 2018). With respect to the entire study: Treated patients were enrolled in an open-label pilot trial of oral tofacitinib, 5 to 10 mg twice daily, for moderate-to-severe alopecia areata. Patients received tofacitinib for 6 to 18 months and were then followed off drug for 6 months to check for delayed response and recurrence. The SALT score, which quantifies the percentage of affected scalp surface area, was used to measure disease severity in treated patients. The study used high-throughput TCRbeta sequencing to examine T cell clonal expansion in alopecia areata, in both the C3H/HeJ mouse model and human patients. On the human side, TCRbeta sequencing was run on scalp tissue and on sorted CD4+ and CD8+ peripheral blood T cells from healthy controls and from alopecia areata patients with either patchy or totalis/universalis disease. Tofacitinib-treated patients had biopsies at baseline and at 4 and 24 weeks of treatment, with a later scalp biopsy in several patients. Scalp clonality was compared among normal scalp (n=4), patchy alopecia areata scalp (n=8), and alopecia totalis/universalis scalp (n=8). RNA came from the PAXgene miRNA kit for fixed scalp, the miRNeasy kit for PBMCs, and the RNeasy kit for mouse skin. Amplification of TCRbeta CDR3 regions was done by immunoSEQ multiplex PCR using 35 Vbeta forward primers and 13 Jbeta reverse primers.

The receptor library was made with the immunoSEQ multiplex PCR assay. For TCR sequencing, RNA was extracted from every sample and reverse transcribed into cDNA to serve as template. First-strand cDNA was synthesized with SuperScript III using a 2:1 mix of oligo-dT and random hexamers. A synthetic immune receptor repertoire was used to gauge amplification bias, and whatever bias remained was removed computationally. The authors' pipeline ran thus. Raw reads were preprocessed for error removal, and CDR3 was defined according to IMGT conventions as running from the conserved cysteine to phenylalanine. Clonality was calculated as 1 minus Shannon entropy normalized by log2 of the number of productive unique TCRs. Scalp TCRbeta sequences were cross-referenced with sorted blood CD4 and CD8 repertoires so that the CD4 or CD8 identity of scalp clones could be inferred. This is the immuneACCESS table as TCRdb keeps it, with only in-frame sequences that have V and J called. A part of the clones is gone; compared with another copy, unresolved V genes explain less than half, and the rest is unexplained. V and J calls and clone size follow that table, whereas D and trimming were derived from the DNA. Within this sample are approximately 180,000 clones, with about 55% of them counted one time only. The ten largest account for 10% to 13% of the sample.

This specimen's time point label, interpreted: 24 weeks on oral tofacitinib. According to the study, the label for this sample's treatment or condition signals: oral pan-JAK inhibitor, 5-10 mg twice daily. Lesional scalp punch biopsies and peripheral blood were obtained from alopecia areata patients. After PBMCs were isolated by density centrifugation and stained for CD3, CD4 and CD8, a FACSAria was used to sort CD4+ and CD8+ T cells. The study at large found these results: Shared TCR sequences between patients were less evident than in mice, which may be partly attributable to HLA diversity in the patient population. Tofacitinib significantly decreased scalp clonality and the number of expanded CD8+ clones among the top 100 scalp clones. Unlike mouse skin, where gammadelta T cells dominate, normal human skin contains resident alphabeta T cells that get sequenced too, which complicates analysis of the scalp TCR repertoire. Because the treated cohort was small and had only one nonresponder, larger studies are needed to examine links between baseline CD8+ expansion and response. Higher clonality and more expanded CD8+ clones were observed in lesional scalp than in normal scalp, particularly in alopecia totalis/universalis, a finding suggestive of antigenic drive. Many expanded lesional clones persisted in scalp and blood during tofacitinib treatment, which may partly explain relapse after stopping treatment.

This clone was observed a handful of times. Its recognized antigen is unknown. Base qualities are not at hand, and no much larger clone is one base apart. Measured from the cysteine to the phenylalanine, the CDR3 is 18 residues long. This entry keeps only the CDR3 DNA: 54 bases, framed from base 1. The germline V gene sets CDR1 to SGHDT and CDR2 to YYEEEE. The germline V end is reduced by 1 base and the J end by 0 bases; junction bases left unmatched: 8. The V gene is TRBV5-6 and the J gene is TRBJ2-1; TRBD2 fits 9 bases in the junction. This clonotype was sampled from a human donor with alopecia areata. The starting material was CD8+ T cells sorted from blood, obtained at week 24, from a patient treated with tofacitinib. This receptor has the CDR3 CASSLSGGQYPSYNEQFF. Here is the DNA: TGTGCCAGCAGCTTGAGCGGGGGGCAATACCCCTCCTACAATGAGCAGTTCTTC.